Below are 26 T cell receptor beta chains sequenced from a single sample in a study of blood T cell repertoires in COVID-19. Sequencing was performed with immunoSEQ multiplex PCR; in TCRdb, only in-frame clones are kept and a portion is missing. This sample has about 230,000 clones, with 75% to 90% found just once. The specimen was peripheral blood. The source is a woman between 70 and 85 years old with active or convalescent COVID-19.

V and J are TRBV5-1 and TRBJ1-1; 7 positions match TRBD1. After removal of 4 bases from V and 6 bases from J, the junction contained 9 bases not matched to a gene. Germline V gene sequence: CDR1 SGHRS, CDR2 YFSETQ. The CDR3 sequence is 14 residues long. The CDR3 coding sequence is TGCGCCAGCAGCCGGCCAGGGGGTTACGCTGAAGCTTTCTTT. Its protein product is CASSRPGGYAEAFF.

CDR3 loop: CASSGEGGNEQFF. In nucleotides, the CDR3 is TGTGCCAGTAGCGGGGAGGGAGGGAATGAGCAGTTCTTC. This chain joins TRBV10-3 and TRBJ2-1, with 8 bases that match TRBD2. Looked up from germline, CDR1 is ENHRY and CDR2 is SYGVKD. The trim removed 10 bases at V and 7 bases at J, leaving 9 bases unmatched. This CDR3 spans 13 amino acids.

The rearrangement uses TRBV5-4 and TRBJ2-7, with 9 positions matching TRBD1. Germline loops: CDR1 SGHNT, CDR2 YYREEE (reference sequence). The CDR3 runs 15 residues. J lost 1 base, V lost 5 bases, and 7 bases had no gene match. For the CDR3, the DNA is TGTGCCAGCAGAAAAGGGACAGGGAGTTCCTACGAGCAGTACTTC. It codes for CASRKGTGSSYEQYF.

This CDR3 is CASSKNPPGQSENQPQHF. The CDR3 DNA is TGTGCCAGCAGCAAAAACCCTCCAGGACAGAGTGAGAATCAGCCCCAGCATTTT. The rearrangement links TRBV21-1 to TRBJ1-5; TRBD1, the table's D call, was not compared with the DNA. TRBV21-1 is assigned pseudogene status. The CDR3 spans 18 residues.

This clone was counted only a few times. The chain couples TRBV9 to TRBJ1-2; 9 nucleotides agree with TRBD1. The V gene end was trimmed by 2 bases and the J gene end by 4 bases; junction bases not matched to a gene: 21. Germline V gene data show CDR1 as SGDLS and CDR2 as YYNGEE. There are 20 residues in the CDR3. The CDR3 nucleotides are TGTGCCAGCAGCGTCGATCCCCAGCCCAGCCCCAGGACAGGGGTCTATGGCTACACCTTC. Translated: CASSVDPQPSPRTGVYGYTF.

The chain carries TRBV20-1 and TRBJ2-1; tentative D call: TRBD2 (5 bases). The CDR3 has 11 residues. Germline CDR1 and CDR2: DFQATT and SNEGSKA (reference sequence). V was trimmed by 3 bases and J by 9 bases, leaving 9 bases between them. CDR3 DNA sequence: TGCAGTGCTAGCGGGGTCGTTGAGCAGTTCTTC. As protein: CSASGVVEQFF.

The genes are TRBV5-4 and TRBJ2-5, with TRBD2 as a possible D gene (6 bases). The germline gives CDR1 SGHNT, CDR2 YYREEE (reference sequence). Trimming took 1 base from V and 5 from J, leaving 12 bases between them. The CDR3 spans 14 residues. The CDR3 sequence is CASSLSGTSETQYF. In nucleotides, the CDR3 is TGTGCCAGCAGCTTGTCGGGGACTTCGGAGACCCAGTACTTC. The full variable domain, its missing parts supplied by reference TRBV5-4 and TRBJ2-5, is ETGVTQSPTHLIKTRGQQVTLRCSSQSGHNTVSWYQQALGQGPQFIFQYYREEENGRGNFPPRFSGLQFPNYSSELNVNALELDDSALYLCASSLSGTSETQYFGPGTRLLVL.

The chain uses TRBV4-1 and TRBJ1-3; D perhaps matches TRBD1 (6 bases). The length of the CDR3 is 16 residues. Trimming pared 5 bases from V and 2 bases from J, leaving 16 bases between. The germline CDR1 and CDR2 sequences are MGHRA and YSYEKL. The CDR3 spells CASSGIFGGPGNTIYF. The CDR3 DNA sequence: TGCGCCAGCAGCGGTATTTTCGGGGGGCCTGGAAACACCATATATTTT.

CDR3 loop: CASSFGFRADTQYF. CDR3 coding DNA: TGTGCCAGCAGCTTCGGGTTCCGGGCAGATACGCAGTATTTT. This chain uses TRBV7-9 with TRBJ2-3; D uncertain. The CDR3 totals 14 residues. Trimming stripped 3 bases from V and 4 bases from J, with 11 bases between. Germline V gene lookup returns CDR1 SEHNR and CDR2 FQNEAQ (reference sequence).

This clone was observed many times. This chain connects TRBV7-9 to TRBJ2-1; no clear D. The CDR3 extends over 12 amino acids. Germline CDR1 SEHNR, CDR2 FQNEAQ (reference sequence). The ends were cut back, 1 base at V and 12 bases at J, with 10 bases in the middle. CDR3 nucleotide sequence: TGTGCCAGCAGCTTAGTCCCTCCTAGGCAGTTCTTC. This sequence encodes CASSLVPPRQFF.

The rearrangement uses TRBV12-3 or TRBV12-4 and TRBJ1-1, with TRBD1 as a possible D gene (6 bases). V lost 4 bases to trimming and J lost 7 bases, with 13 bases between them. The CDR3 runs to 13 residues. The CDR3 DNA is TGTGCCAGCAGTTCCTTCGAACAGGGTGAAGCTTTCTTT. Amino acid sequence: CASSSFEQGEAFF.

The CDR3 DNA reads TGTGCCAGCAGCACTCCGGGACAGGGGAAACTGTTTTTT. Its protein product is CASSTPGQGKLFF. The genes are TRBV12-3 or TRBV12-4 and TRBJ1-4; 10 bases fit TRBD1. This CDR3 comprises 13 residues. Unmatched junction bases numbered 6, after V lost 6 bases and J lost 11 bases.

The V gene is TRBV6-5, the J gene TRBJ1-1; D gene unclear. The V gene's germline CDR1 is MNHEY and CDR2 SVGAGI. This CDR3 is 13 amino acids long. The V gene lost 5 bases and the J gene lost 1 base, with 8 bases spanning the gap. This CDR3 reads CASSNTQNTEAFF. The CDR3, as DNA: TGTGCCAGCAGTAACACACAGAACACTGAAGCTTTCTTT.

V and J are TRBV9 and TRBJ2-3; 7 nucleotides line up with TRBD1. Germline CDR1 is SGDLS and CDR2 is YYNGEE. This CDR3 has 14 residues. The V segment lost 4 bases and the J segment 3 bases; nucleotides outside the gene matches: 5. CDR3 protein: CASSPRGLTDTQYF. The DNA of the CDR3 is TGTGCCAGCAGCCCCAGGGGGTTGACAGATACGCAGTATTTT.

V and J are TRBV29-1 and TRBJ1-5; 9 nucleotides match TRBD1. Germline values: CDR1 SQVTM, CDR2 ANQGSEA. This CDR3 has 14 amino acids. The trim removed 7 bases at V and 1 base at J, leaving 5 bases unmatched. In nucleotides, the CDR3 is TGCAGCGCCTCGACAGGGGGGAGCAATCAGCCCCAGCATTTT. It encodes CSASTGGSNQPQHF.

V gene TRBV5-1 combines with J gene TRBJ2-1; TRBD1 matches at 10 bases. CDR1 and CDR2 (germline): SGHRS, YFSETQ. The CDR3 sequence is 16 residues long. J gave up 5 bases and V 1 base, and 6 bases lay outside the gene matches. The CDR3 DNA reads TGCGCCAGCAGCTTGAACCCGGGACAGGGGCACAATGAGCAGTTCTTC. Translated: CASSLNPGQGHNEQFF.

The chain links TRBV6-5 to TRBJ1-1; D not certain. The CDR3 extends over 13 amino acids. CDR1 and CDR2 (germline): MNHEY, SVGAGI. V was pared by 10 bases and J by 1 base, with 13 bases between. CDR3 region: CATLEEGNTEAFF. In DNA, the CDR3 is TGTGCCACCCTGGAGGAGGGGAACACTGAAGCTTTCTTT.

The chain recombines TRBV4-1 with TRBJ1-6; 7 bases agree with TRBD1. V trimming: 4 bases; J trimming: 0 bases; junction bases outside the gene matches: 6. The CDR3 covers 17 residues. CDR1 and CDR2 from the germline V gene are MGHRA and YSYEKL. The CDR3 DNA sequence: TGCGCCAGCAGCCGGGGGACAGCGAGCTCCTATAATTCACCCCTCCACTTT. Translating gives CASSRGTASSYNSPLHF.

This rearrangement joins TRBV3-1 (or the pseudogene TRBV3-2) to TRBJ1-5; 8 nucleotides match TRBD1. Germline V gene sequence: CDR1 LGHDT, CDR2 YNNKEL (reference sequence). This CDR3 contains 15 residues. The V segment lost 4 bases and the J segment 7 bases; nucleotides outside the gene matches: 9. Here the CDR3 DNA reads TGTGCCAGCAGCCTAAACTCAGGGGGCAGGCAGCCCCAGCATTTT. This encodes CASSLNSGGRQPQHF.

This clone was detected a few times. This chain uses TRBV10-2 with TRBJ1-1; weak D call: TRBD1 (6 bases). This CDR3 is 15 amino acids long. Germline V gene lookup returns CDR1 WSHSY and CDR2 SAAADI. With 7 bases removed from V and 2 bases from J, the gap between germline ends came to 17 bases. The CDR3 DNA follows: TGCGCCAGCATAGGCAGGGGCGGCTTAAACACTGAAGCTTTCTTT. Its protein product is CASIGRGGLNTEAFF.

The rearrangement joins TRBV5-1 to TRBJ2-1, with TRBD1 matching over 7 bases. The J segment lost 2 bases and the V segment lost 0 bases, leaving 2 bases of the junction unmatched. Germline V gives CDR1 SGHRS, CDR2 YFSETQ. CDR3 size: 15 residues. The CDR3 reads CASSLAGQTYNEQFF. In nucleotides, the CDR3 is TGCGCCAGCAGCTTGGCGGGACAGACCTACAATGAGCAGTTCTTC.

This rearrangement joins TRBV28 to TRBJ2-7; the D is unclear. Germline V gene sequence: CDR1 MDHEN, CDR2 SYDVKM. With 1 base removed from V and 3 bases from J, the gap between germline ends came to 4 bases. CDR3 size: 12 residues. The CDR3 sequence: CASSLSNYEQYF. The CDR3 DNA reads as TGTGCCAGCAGTTTATCCAACTACGAGCAGTACTTC. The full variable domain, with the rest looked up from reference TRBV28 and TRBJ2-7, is DVKVTQSSRYLVKRTGEKVFLECVQDMDHENMFWYRQDPGLGLRLIYFSYDVKMKEKGDIPEGYSVSREKKERFSLILESASTNQTSMYLCASSLSNYEQYFGPGTRLTVT.

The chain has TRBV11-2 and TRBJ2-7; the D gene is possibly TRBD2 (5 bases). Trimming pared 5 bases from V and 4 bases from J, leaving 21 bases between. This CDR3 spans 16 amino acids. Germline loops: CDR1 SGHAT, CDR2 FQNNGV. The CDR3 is CASSPQFRGYLYEQYF. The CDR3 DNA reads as TGTGCCAGCAGCCCCCAGTTTCGGGGTTACCTGTACGAGCAGTACTTC.

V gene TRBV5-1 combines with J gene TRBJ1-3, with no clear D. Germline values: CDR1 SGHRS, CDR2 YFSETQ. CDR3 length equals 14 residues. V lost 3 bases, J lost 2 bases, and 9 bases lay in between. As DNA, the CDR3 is TGCGCCAGCAGCTCCGGGGAGCCTGGAAACACCATATATTTT. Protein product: CASSSGEPGNTIYF.

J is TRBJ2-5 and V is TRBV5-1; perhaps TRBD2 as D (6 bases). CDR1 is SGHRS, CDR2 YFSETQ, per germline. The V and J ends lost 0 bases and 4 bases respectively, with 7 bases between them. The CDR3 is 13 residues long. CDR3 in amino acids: CASSLVGGETQYF. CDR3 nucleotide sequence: TGCGCCAGCAGCTTGGTGGGGGGAGAGACCCAGTACTTC.

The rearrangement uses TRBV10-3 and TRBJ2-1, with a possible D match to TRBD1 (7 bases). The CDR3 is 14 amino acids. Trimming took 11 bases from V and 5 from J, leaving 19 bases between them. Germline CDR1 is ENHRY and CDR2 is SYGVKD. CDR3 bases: TGTGCCGCCTCGAGCCAGGGGGGCAACAATGAGCAGTTCTTC. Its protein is CAASSQGGNNEQFF.